Listed below are T cell receptor beta chains from one sample, sequenced in a study of blood T cell repertoires in COVID-19. TCRdb's table, derived via immunoSEQ multiplex PCR, lists solely in-frame clones and lacks some. The sample records a few hundred thousand clones, approximately 83% being singletons. The source material was peripheral blood. The source is a person in their 70s with COVID-19, enrolled during active disease. Each CDR3 is given with its conserved first and last residue. A D gene is named only where the DNA matches it firmly. Size is stated for part of the rows, as once, few or many counts, or as a class when the clone is expanded.

d_gene	abundance	v_gene	j_gene	CDR3aa	CDR3nt
.	.	TRBV7-3	TRBJ2-2	CASSSWAGRHGELFF	TGTGCCAGCAGCTCCTGGGCGGGAAGACACGGGGAGCTGTTTTTT
.	.	TRBV19	TRBJ1-5	CASSINQNSNQPQHF	TGTGCCAGTAGTATAAATCAGAATAGCAATCAGCCCCAGCATTTT
TRBD1	.	TRBV11-2	TRBJ1-6	CASSSGRGTGNSPLHF	TGTGCCAGCAGCTCCGGCCGGGGGACAGGGAACTCACCCCTCCACTTT
.	.	TRBV7-2	TRBJ1-1	CASSRQALNTEAFF	TGTGCCAGCAGCAGACAGGCTTTGAACACTGAAGCTTTCTTT
TRBD1	once	TRBV4-1	TRBJ2-7	CATGQGREQYF	TGCGCCACCGGACAGGGTCGGGAGCAGTACTTC
.	.	TRBV15	TRBJ2-1	CATRSRGSYNEQFF	TGTGCCACCAGATCGCGGGGATCCTACAATGAGCAGTTCTTC
TRBD2	.	TRBV3-1/TRBV3-2	TRBJ2-2	CASSHQAGGYANTGELFF	TGTGCCAGCAGCCACCAAGCGGGGGGGTACGCGAACACCGGGGAGCTGTTTTTT
.	.	TRBV30	TRBJ1-5	CAWGGSQPQHF	TGTGCCTGGGGGGGGAGCCAGCCCCAGCATTTT
TRBD1	.	TRBV7-2	TRBJ2-3	CASSLALGTGADTQYF	TGTGCCAGCAGCTTAGCGCTCGGGACAGGGGCAGATACGCAGTATTTT
TRBD1	.	TRBV28	TRBJ2-1	CASTSSFRGPLGVAEQFF	TGTGCCAGCACGAGCTCATTTAGGGGGCCACTCGGAGTGGCTGAGCAGTTCTTC
TRBD1	once	TRBV11-3	TRBJ2-5	CASSLGDSRETQYF	TGTGCCAGCAGCTTAGGGGACAGTCGGGAGACCCAGTACTTC
TRBD1	.	TRBV15	TRBJ1-5	CATSSIKQGASQPQHF	TGTGCCACCAGCAGCATCAAACAGGGGGCCAGCCAGCCCCAGCATTTT
TRBD2	.	TRBV19	TRBJ2-5	CASHAGGLKTQYF	TGTGCCAGCCATGCGGGGGGGCTGAAGACCCAGTACTTC
TRBD2	.	TRBV11-3	TRBJ2-7	CASSTAGGGDYEQYF	TGTGCCAGCAGCACAGCGGGAGGCGGGGACTACGAGCAGTACTTC
TRBD1	.	TRBV30	TRBJ1-5	CAWAGTGMVQPQHF	TGTGCCTGGGCCGGGACAGGGATGGTTCAGCCCCAGCATTTT
.	.	TRBV13	TRBJ2-5	CASSQWGSQETQYF	TGTGCCAGCAGCCAATGGGGCAGTCAAGAGACCCAGTACTTC
TRBD1	.	TRBV4-1	TRBJ1-2	CASSQEEGGRGQSFGYTF	TGCGCCAGCAGCCAAGAAGAGGGGGGCAGGGGGCAGTCATTTGGCTACACCTTC
.	few	TRBV6-1	TRBJ1-2	CASSEAGAQGKGYTF	TGTGCCAGCAGTGAAGCGGGGGCACAGGGAAAAGGCTACACCTTC
TRBD1	.	TRBV19	TRBJ1-1	CASSTARQGAIRNTEAFF	TGTGCCAGTAGTACCGCACGACAGGGGGCGATACGGAACACTGAAGCTTTCTTT
.	.	TRBV4-2	TRBJ2-1	CASSQEGTSSYNEQFF	TGTGCCAGCAGCCAAGAGGGGACAAGCTCCTACAATGAGCAGTTCTTC
.	.	TRBV11-2	TRBJ2-1	CASSLLNEQFF	TGTGCCAGCAGCCTTCTAAATGAGCAGTTCTTC
.	few	TRBV7-6	TRBJ1-1	CASSFEQGGDTEAFF	TGTGCCAGCAGCTTTGAACAGGGAGGGGACACTGAAGCTTTCTTT
.	.	TRBV28	TRBJ1-6	CASLDSPLRNSPLHF	TGTGCCAGTTTAGATTCACCCCTTCGGAATTCACCCCTCCACTTT
.	few	TRBV4-3	TRBJ1-6	CASSQDMSSPLHF	TGCGCCAGCAGCCAAGATATGAGTTCACCCCTCCACTTT
TRBD2	.	TRBV7-8	TRBJ2-7	CASSLTTSGPKDF	TGTGCCAGCAGCTTAACGACTAGCGGACCTAAGGACTTC
TRBD1	.	TRBV11-2	TRBJ1-6	CASSLTGGWSPLHF	TGTGCCAGCAGCTTGACAGGGGGCTGGTCACCCCTCCACTTT
TRBD1	.	TRBV28	TRBJ1-2	CASGTGVGYGYTF	TGTGCCAGTGGAACAGGGGTGGGCTATGGCTACACCTTC
TRBD1	.	TRBV7-2	TRBJ2-1	CASSPRQGSYNEQFF	TGTGCCAGCAGCCCTAGACAGGGTTCCTACAATGAGCAGTTCTTC
TRBD1	.	TRBV5-1	TRBJ1-1	CASSLDRGQNTEAFF	TGCGCCAGCAGCTTGGACAGGGGGCAGAACACTGAAGCTTTCTTT
.	.	TRBV9	TRBJ2-1	CASSVGGNAYNEQFF	TGTGCCAGCAGCGTTGGCGGGAACGCCTACAATGAGCAGTTCTTC
.	.	TRBV24-1	TRBJ1-2	CATSDTGQNYGYTF	TGTGCCACCAGTGATACCGGACAGAACTATGGCTACACCTTC
.	.	TRBV9	TRBJ1-4	CASSVEGNRDEKLFF	TGTGCCAGCAGCGTAGAGGGGAACAGGGATGAAAAACTGTTTTTT
TRBD2	once	TRBV4-3	TRBJ2-3	CASSAGLLGTTDTQYF	TGCGCCAGCAGCGCGGGACTACTAGGAACCACAGATACGCAGTATTTT
.	.	TRBV30	TRBJ1-5	CAWSTSSNQPQHF	TGTGCCTGGAGTACAAGTAGCAATCAGCCCCAGCATTTT
.	few	TRBV19	TRBJ1-6	CASSPSRAAGNSPLHF	TGTGCCAGTAGTCCCTCGCGGGCGGCGGGTAATTCACCCCTCCACTTT
TRBD2	.	TRBV29-1	TRBJ2-5	CSGKSGTRATQYF	TGCAGCGGAAAATCCGGGACTAGGGCGACCCAGTACTTC
.	.	TRBV6-5	TRBJ1-5	CASGWWEIGGQPQHF	TGTGCCAGCGGATGGTGGGAAATAGGGGGTCAGCCCCAGCATTTT
.	.	TRBV6-5	TRBJ2-1	CASSGTGTTYNEQFF	TGTGCCAGCAGCGGAACCGGGACAACATACAATGAGCAGTTCTTC
.	.	TRBV12-3/TRBV12-4	TRBJ1-6	CASSYRDNSPLHF	TGTGCCAGCAGTTACAGGGATAATTCACCCCTCCACTTT
TRBD2	.	TRBV7-8	TRBJ2-4	CASSLVRVAGGLAKNIQYF	TGTGCCAGCAGCTTAGTTCGGGTAGCGGGAGGACTAGCCAAAAACATTCAGTACTTC
TRBD1	.	TRBV7-2	TRBJ1-1	CASSPGDRGLNTEAFF	TGTGCCAGCAGCCCGGGGGACAGGGGATTGAACACTGAAGCTTTCTTT
.	once	TRBV6-2/TRBV6-3	TRBJ2-1	CASSPEWNEQFF	TGTGCCAGCAGCCCGGAGTGGAATGAGCAGTTCTTC
.	.	TRBV14	TRBJ2-1	CASSQKRWFVDPTYNEQFF	TGTGCCAGCAGCCAGAAGCGTTGGTTTGTAGACCCAACCTACAATGAGCAGTTCTTC
.	.	TRBV28	TRBJ1-6	CASSPGLTSPLHF	TGTGCCAGCAGCCCGGGACTAACTTCACCCCTCCACTTT
.	.	TRBV12-5	TRBJ1-6	CASGLVLNSPLHF	TGTGCTAGTGGTTTGGTCCTCAATTCACCCCTCCACTTT
.	.	TRBV13	TRBJ2-2	CASSFALWELFF	TGTGCCAGCAGCTTCGCGCTGTGGGAGCTGTTTTTT
.	once	TRBV10-2	TRBJ1-2	CASSDAGAVYGYTF	TGCGCCAGCAGTGACGCGGGGGCCGTTTATGGCTACACCTTC
.	.	TRBV28	TRBJ2-5	CASIPSLSSETQYF	TGTGCCAGCATCCCCTCTTTGTCGAGTGAGACCCAGTACTTC
TRBD1	.	TRBV19	TRBJ2-5	CASSRGQGMETQYF	TGTGCCAGTAGTAGAGGACAGGGGATGGAGACCCAGTACTTC
TRBD1	.	TRBV2	TRBJ2-2	CASRAGQGVGELFF	TGTGCCAGCAGAGCAGGACAGGGCGTCGGGGAGCTGTTTTTT
.	.	TRBV6-5	TRBJ1-2	CASSYPGGGYTF	TGTGCCAGCAGTTATCCTGGAGGTGGCTACACCTTC